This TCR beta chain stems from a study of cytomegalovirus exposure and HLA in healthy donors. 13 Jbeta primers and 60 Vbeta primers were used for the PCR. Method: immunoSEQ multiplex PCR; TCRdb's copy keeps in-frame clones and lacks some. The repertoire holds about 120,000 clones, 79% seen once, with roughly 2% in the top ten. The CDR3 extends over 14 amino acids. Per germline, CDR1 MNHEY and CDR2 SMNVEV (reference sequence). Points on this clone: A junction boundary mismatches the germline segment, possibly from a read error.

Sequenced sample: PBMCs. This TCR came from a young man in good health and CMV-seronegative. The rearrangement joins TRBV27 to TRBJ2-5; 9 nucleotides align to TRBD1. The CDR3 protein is CASSSNRGQGTQYF. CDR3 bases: TGTGCCAGCAGTTCTAACAGGGGGCAAGGGACCCAGTACTTC.